Detailed here is one TCR beta chain. The data derive from a study of shared clonotypes between healthy human individuals. Trimming stripped 3 bases from V and 6 bases from J, with 13 bases between. The CDR3 runs 14 residues. Germline values: CDR1 SGHAT, CDR2 FQNNGV. Healthy adults negative for HIV, lacking recent acute infections or vaccinations, served as donors. This table comes from immunoSEQ multiplex PCR, and its TCRdb copy is limited to in-frame clones, with some not included. The top ten hold approximately 13% of the sample, which has around 500,000 clones, about three quarters seen once. The sequence derives from a middle-aged woman in good health. Some clones in this sample may be carry-over from other donors' samples. This chain uses TRBV11-2 with TRBJ2-3; D may be TRBD2 (6 bases). Sequenced material: PBMCs. The CDR3 sequence: CASSLGGGWDTQYF. In DNA, the CDR3 is TGTGCCAGCAGCTTGGGAGGAGGGTGGGATACGCAGTATTTT.